This entry lists 25 T cell receptor beta chains sequenced from one sample in a study of shared clonotypes between healthy human individuals. The data were produced by immunoSEQ multiplex PCR, yet TCRdb's version contains in-frame clones alone and is incomplete. The sample includes 530,000 or so clones, 75% to 80% of them seen just once. Sample: PBMCs. These receptors were collected from a woman aged 40 to 49 in good health. Some clones in this sample may be carry-over from other donors' samples.

This clone was detected only a few times. V usage is TRBV30 and J usage is TRBJ1-5, with a weak D call TRBD1 (6 bases). The germline V gene has CDR1 GTSNPN and CDR2 SVGIG (reference sequence). The length of the CDR3 is 13 residues. Trimming removed 2 bases at V and 4 bases at J, with 9 bases between. The CDR3 loop is CAWSTGRNQPQHF. CDR3 sequence (DNA): TGTGCCTGGAGTACAGGGCGGAATCAGCCCCAGCATTTT.

This rearrangement joins TRBV19 to TRBJ1-5; weak D call: TRBD1 (5 bases). Germline CDR1 is LNHDA and CDR2 is SQIVND (reference sequence). There are 14 residues in the CDR3. Trimming shortened V by 6 bases and J by 7 bases, and 16 bases separated the two germline ends. CDR3: CASRFDSALQPQHF. As DNA, the CDR3 is TGTGCCAGTAGGTTCGACAGCGCCCTGCAGCCCCAGCATTTT.

The V call is TRBV11-3, the J call TRBJ2-1; tentatively, D is TRBD1 (6 bases). This CDR3 has 16 amino acids. The germline V and J ends were trimmed by 2 bases and 9 bases, with 20 bases remaining between them. Germline V gene sequence: CDR1 SGHNT, CDR2 YENEEA. The CDR3 sequence is CASSLRTVGVYSEQFF. The DNA for the CDR3 is TGTGCCAGCAGCTTAAGGACAGTCGGGGTTTATTCTGAGCAGTTCTTC.

The genes are TRBV5-4 and TRBJ2-7; 7 nucleotides align to TRBD2. CDR1 and CDR2 (germline): SGHNT, YYREEE (reference sequence). The CDR3 contains 16 residues. The V and J ends lost 4 bases and 1 base, in that order; junction bases with no gene match: 11. The CDR3 nucleotides are TGTGCCAGCAGCCGCGGGGGTATAGACCCGTCCTACGAGCAGTACTTC. Its protein is CASSRGGIDPSYEQYF.

This clone was counted once. V gene TRBV28 combines with J gene TRBJ1-4; 9 bases fit TRBD1. CDR1 is MDHEN, CDR2 SYDVKM, per germline. Trimming took 2 bases from V and 6 from J; bases not matched to a gene: 7. The CDR3 is made up of 16 amino acids. CDR3 nucleotides: TGTGCCAGCAGTTTAGTACAGGGGGCGGGGGATGAAAAACTGTTTTTT. Translating gives CASSLVQGAGDEKLFF.

With respect to this clone: Other nucleotide sequences in the sample specify the same CDR3. This chain connects TRBV28 to TRBJ2-2, with 11 bases matching TRBD2. The germline V gene has CDR1 MDHEN and CDR2 SYDVKM. J gave up 3 bases and V 6 bases, and 6 bases lay outside the gene matches. There are 16 residues in the CDR3. The CDR3 here is CASRTGTSGYTGELFF. The CDR3 DNA is TGTGCCAGCAGAACCGGGACTAGCGGATACACCGGGGAGCTGTTTTTT. The full variable domain, completed using reference TRBV28 and TRBJ2-2, is DVKVTQSSRYLVKRTGEKVFLECVQDMDHENMFWYRQDPGLGLRLIYFSYDVKMKEKGDIPEGYSVSREKKERFSLILESASTNQTSMYLCASRTGTSGYTGELFFGEGSRLTVL.

This chain links TRBV5-5 with TRBJ1-2, with D unresolved. The germline CDR1 and CDR2 sequences are SGHKS and YYEKEE (reference sequence). V was cut by 4 bases and J by 1 base, with 11 bases left in between. This CDR3 comprises 14 residues. The CDR3 sequence: CASSENQDNYGYTF. The CDR3 DNA sequence: TGTGCCAGCAGCGAGAATCAAGATAACTATGGCTACACCTTC.

The chain links TRBV25-1 to TRBJ2-1; 7 positions agree with TRBD2. The germline CDR1 and CDR2 sequences are MGHDK and SYGVNS. The CDR3 extends over 16 amino acids. The ends lost 3 bases at V and 2 bases at J; junction bases unmatched: 7. Written as DNA, the CDR3 is TGTGCCAGCAGTGACGGGACTATCTTTACCTACAATGAGCAGTTCTTC. Its translation is CASSDGTIFTYNEQFF.

This clone showed up just a few times. The chain joins TRBV29-1 to TRBJ1-1, with 9 positions matching TRBD1. V trimming: 6 bases; J trimming: 5 bases; junction bases outside the gene matches: 10. Germline V lookup: CDR1 SQVTM, CDR2 ANQGSEA. The CDR3 extends over 14 amino acids. The CDR3 region is CSVNWGQGRTEAFF. The CDR3 DNA reads TGCAGCGTGAACTGGGGACAGGGTCGGACTGAAGCTTTCTTT.

This clone has a single count. This chain links TRBV30 with TRBJ1-1; D ambiguous. Germline CDR1 GTSNPN, CDR2 SVGIG (reference sequence). CDR3 length: 11 residues. Trimming removed 5 bases from V and 8 bases from J, with 12 bases in between. CDR3 sequence: CAWGLETEAFF. Here the CDR3 DNA reads TGTGCCTGGGGGCTGGAAACAGAAGCTTTCTTT.

This chain connects TRBV28 to TRBJ2-3; 12 nucleotides agree with TRBD2. CDR1 and CDR2 from the germline V gene are MDHEN and SYDVKM. The trim removed 5 bases at V and 4 bases at J, leaving 7 bases unmatched. The CDR3 has 16 amino acids. For the CDR3, the DNA is TGTGCCAGCAGTCCCCGACTAGCGGGAGTGGCAGATACGCAGTATTTT. It encodes CASSPRLAGVADTQYF.

V is TRBV6-5 and J is TRBJ1-6, with unresolved D. This CDR3 spans 14 amino acids. The ends were cut back, 0 bases at V and 8 bases at J, with 8 bases in the middle. Germline V lookup: CDR1 MNHEY, CDR2 SVGAGI. The CDR3 reads CASSYSKRDSPLHF. The DNA of the CDR3 is TGTGCCAGCAGTTACTCGAAAAGGGATTCACCCCTCCACTTT.

Only one count was recorded for this clone. The chain joins TRBV11-2 to TRBJ2-1; tentative D call: TRBD2 (6 bases). The CDR3 loop spans 14 amino acids. Between the trimmed V and J ends, which lost 5 bases and 1 base, there was a span of 9 bases. Germline values: CDR1 SGHAT, CDR2 FQNNGV. The CDR3 loop reads CASSLSGSYNEQFF. CDR3 bases: TGTGCCAGCAGCCTTAGCGGTTCCTACAATGAGCAGTTCTTC.

The chain joins TRBV19 to TRBJ2-1, with D maybe TRBD2 (6 bases). Germline V lookup: CDR1 LNHDA, CDR2 SQIVND (reference sequence). V was trimmed by 5 bases and J by 4 bases, leaving 15 bases between them. The CDR3 contains 15 residues. DNA of the CDR3: TGTGCCAGTAGTCCCGGGGATAGCGGATACAATGAGCAGTTCTTC. Translating it yields CASSPGDSGYNEQFF.

The rearrangement uses TRBV5-4 and TRBJ2-2; TRBD2 matches 15 bases. The V gene's germline CDR1 is SGHNT and CDR2 YYREEE (reference sequence). This CDR3 contains 18 residues. Trimming took 4 bases from V and 2 from J; bases not matched to a gene: 6. In nucleotides, the CDR3 is TGTGCCAGCAGCCCCCCGGGACTAGCGGGGGGAAACACCGGGGAGCTGTTTTTT. Translated, it gives CASSPPGLAGGNTGELFF.

This chain joins TRBV28 and TRBJ2-3; 9 bases align to TRBD2. With 6 bases clipped from V and 4 bases from J, the junction kept 14 bases outside the gene matches. Germline lookup yields CDR1 MDHEN and CDR2 SYDVKM. The CDR3 length is 17 residues. CDR3 sequence (DNA): TGTGCCAGCAGCCCCCCTCGTACTAGCGGGCGAGCAGATACGCAGTATTTT. Protein: CASSPPRTSGRADTQYF.

This chain uses TRBV4-2 with TRBJ2-7; 12 bases line up with TRBD2. Trimming took 0 bases from V and 5 from J; bases not matched to a gene: 5. Germline V lookup: CDR1 LGHNA, CDR2 YNFKEQ. The CDR3 is made up of 16 amino acids. CDR3 residues: CASSQELTSGSHEQYF. CDR3 bases: TGTGCCAGCAGCCAAGAGTTGACTAGCGGGAGCCACGAGCAGTACTTC.

This chain links TRBV11-2 with TRBJ2-1; no definite D call. The CDR3 is 12 amino acids. Trimming left V 4 bases short and J 4 bases short, with 5 bases between. Germline V CDR1 and CDR2: SGHAT, FQNNGV. The CDR3 reads CASSSYYNEQFF. The CDR3 DNA reads as TGTGCCAGCAGCTCCTATTACAATGAGCAGTTCTTC.

V is TRBV19 and J is TRBJ2-3; D gene uncertain. Germline V gene sequence: CDR1 LNHDA, CDR2 SQIVND (reference sequence). The V end lost 7 bases, the J end lost 4 bases, and 15 bases lay between the germline ends. The CDR3 extends over 14 amino acids. The CDR3, as DNA: TGTGCCAGTACTCCCGGGCCCCACTCAGATACGCAGTATTTT. This translates into CASTPGPHSDTQYF.

This clone was found once. The genes are TRBV4-2 and TRBJ2-3; D remains ambiguous. CDR1 and CDR2 (germline): LGHNA, YNFKEQ. The CDR3 covers 16 residues. The ends were cut back, 0 bases at V and 0 bases at J, with 10 bases in the middle. CDR3 sequence reads: CASSQDLHSSTDTQYF. Written as DNA, the CDR3 is TGTGCCAGCAGCCAAGATTTACATTCTAGCACAGATACGCAGTATTTT.

The rearrangement links TRBV9 to TRBJ2-5; D gene ambiguous. The CDR3 contains 14 residues. The V gene lost 4 bases and the J gene lost 2 bases, with 12 bases spanning the gap. Per the germline V gene, CDR1 is SGDLS and CDR2 is YYNGEE. CDR3 sequence: CASSPKMVQETQYF. CDR3 in DNA: TGTGCCAGCAGCCCCAAAATGGTGCAAGAGACCCAGTACTTC. Supplemented by reference TRBV9 and TRBJ2-5, the full variable domain reads DSGVTQTPKHLITATGQRVTLRCSPRSGDLSVYWYQQSLDQGLQFLIQYYNGEERAKGNILERFSAQQFPDLHSELNLSSLELGDSALYFCASSPKMVQETQYFGPGTRLLVL.

The V gene is TRBV9, the J gene TRBJ1-4; 8 positions agree with TRBD1. The germline V gene encodes CDR1 SGDLS and CDR2 YYNGEE. The V and J ends lost 3 bases and 6 bases, in that order; junction bases with no gene match: 7. The CDR3 length is 15 residues. CDR3 sequence (DNA): TGTGCCAGCAGCGCAGGACAGGGATTGGATGAAAAACTGTTTTTT. Encoded protein: CASSAGQGLDEKLFF.

The chain links TRBV6-1 to TRBJ2-2, with 7 bases fitting TRBD2. The ends lost 2 bases at V and 6 bases at J; junction bases unmatched: 6. The CDR3 is 15 amino acids. CDR1 and CDR2 from the germline V gene are MNHNS and SASEGT. The DNA of the CDR3 is TGTGCCAGCAGTGAAATTCGCCGGGGGGCCGGGGAGCTGTTTTTT. Translated, it gives CASSEIRRGAGELFF.

The chain employs TRBV10-3 and TRBJ2-1, with TRBD1 matching over 9 bases. From germline, CDR1 is ENHRY and CDR2 SYGVKD. Trimming removed 4 bases from V and 1 base from J; junction bases left unmatched: 2. This CDR3 contains 15 residues. Written as DNA, the CDR3 is TGTGCCATCAGTGCAGGGACAGGGTCCTACAATGAGCAGTTCTTC. Translation gives CAISAGTGSYNEQFF.

The V and J genes are TRBV5-1 and TRBJ2-7; 9 nucleotides agree with TRBD1. Germline CDR1 is SGHRS and CDR2 is YFSETQ. This CDR3 is built from 15 residues. The V and J ends lost 0 bases and 6 bases, in that order; junction bases with no gene match: 7. CDR3 in DNA: TGCGCCAGCAGCTTGGAGGGGACAGGGTATACCGAGCAGTACTTC. This gives the protein CASSLEGTGYTEQYF.